What follows are 6 T cell receptor beta chains derived from one specimen sequenced in a study of cytomegalovirus exposure and HLA in healthy donors. PCR used 60 Vbeta primers and 13 Jbeta primers. Measured with immunoSEQ multiplex PCR; TCRdb has only the in-frame clones, and not every one. The top ten clones hold 15% to 20% of a sample with 79,000 or so clones, over 65% of them seen once. Source material: PBMCs. The receptor set was obtained from a woman aged 40-49 years in good health and CMV-seropositive.

The CDR3 nucleotides are TGTGCCAGCAGTTTATCGGGGAGGGGTCCGAACACTGAAGCTTTCTTT. This translates into CASSLSGRGPNTEAFF. This chain uses TRBV27 with TRBJ1-1; tentative D call: TRBD1 (5 bases). The CDR3 runs 16 residues. With 0 bases removed from V and 1 base from J, the gap between germline ends came to 12 bases. Germline assignment: CDR1 MNHEY and CDR2 SMNVEV (reference sequence).

This clone was seen only a few times. The V call is TRBV2, the J call TRBJ1-3; 8 bases map to TRBD1. CDR3 size: 15 residues. In germline, CDR1 is SNHLY, CDR2 FYNNEI. J was trimmed by 4 bases and V by 6 bases; bases with no gene match: 8. CDR3 residues: CASSGQGLDGNTIYF. The CDR3 DNA reads TGTGCCAGCAGCGGACAGGGACTGGACGGAAACACCATATATTTT.

This chain connects TRBV2 to TRBJ1-5, with D possibly being TRBD1 (5 bases). The V gene's germline CDR1 is SNHLY and CDR2 FYNNEI. The CDR3 is 15 residues long. V was trimmed by 4 bases and J by 7 bases, leaving 17 bases between them. The CDR3 protein is CASSGLPGQGQPQHF. The CDR3 bases are TGTGCCAGCAGTGGATTACCGGGCCAGGGACAGCCCCAGCATTTT.

The chain has TRBV10-3 and TRBJ2-5, with 9 bases aligning to TRBD2. Per the germline V gene, CDR1 is ENHRY and CDR2 is SYGVKD. V shed 0 bases, J shed 1 base, and the junction held 9 bases outside the gene matches. This CDR3 spans 18 amino acids. The CDR3 DNA follows: TGTGCCATCAGTGAGTCGGTGTTAGCGGGAGTAGGCCAAGAGACCCAGTACTTC. Translated, it gives CAISESVLAGVGQETQYF.

The chain links TRBV5-4 to TRBJ1-2; possibly TRBD1 for D (6 bases). Per germline, CDR1 SGHNT and CDR2 YYREEE (reference sequence). The CDR3 spans 16 residues. The V end was cut by 4 bases, the J end by 4 bases, with 20 bases between. The CDR3 region is CASSRDLRGQIYGYTF. For the CDR3, the DNA is TGTGCCAGCAGCCGCGACCTCAGAGGACAGATCTATGGCTACACCTTC.

V usage is TRBV5-4 and J usage is TRBJ1-3, with a weak D call TRBD1 (6 bases). This CDR3 has 15 residues. Germline V gene lookup returns CDR1 SGHNT and CDR2 YYREEE (reference sequence). V was cut by 3 bases and J by 2 bases, with 12 bases left in between. The CDR3 protein is CASSSGQTAGNTIYF. The CDR3 DNA follows: TGTGCCAGCAGCTCCGGACAGACCGCTGGAAACACCATATATTTT.